This paragraph reports one TCR beta chain. Its antigen is still unknown. This entry is derived from a study of T cell responses to AZD1222 COVID-19 vaccine. Study conclusions and caveats: Of the AZD1222 recipients, only six were seropositive at baseline.

The CDR3 totals 15 residues. V trimming: 2 bases; J trimming: 10 bases; junction bases outside the gene matches: 8. Looked up from germline, CDR1 is SGHTA and CDR2 is FQGNSA. Only in-frame clones appear in the TCRdb table, and some are missing; sequencing was by immunoSEQ multiplex PCR. This table has 90,000 to 150,000 clones, approximately 90% appearing once. The receptor's source is an adult in good health. The chain links TRBV7-2 to TRBJ1-1, with 12 positions matching TRBD1. The sample here was peripheral blood, taken on day 0 of AZD1222 vaccination. The CDR3, as DNA: TGTGCCAGCAGCTTATGGGGGACAGGGGGCCTGGGAGCTTTCTTT. Its translation is CASSLWGTGGLGAFF.